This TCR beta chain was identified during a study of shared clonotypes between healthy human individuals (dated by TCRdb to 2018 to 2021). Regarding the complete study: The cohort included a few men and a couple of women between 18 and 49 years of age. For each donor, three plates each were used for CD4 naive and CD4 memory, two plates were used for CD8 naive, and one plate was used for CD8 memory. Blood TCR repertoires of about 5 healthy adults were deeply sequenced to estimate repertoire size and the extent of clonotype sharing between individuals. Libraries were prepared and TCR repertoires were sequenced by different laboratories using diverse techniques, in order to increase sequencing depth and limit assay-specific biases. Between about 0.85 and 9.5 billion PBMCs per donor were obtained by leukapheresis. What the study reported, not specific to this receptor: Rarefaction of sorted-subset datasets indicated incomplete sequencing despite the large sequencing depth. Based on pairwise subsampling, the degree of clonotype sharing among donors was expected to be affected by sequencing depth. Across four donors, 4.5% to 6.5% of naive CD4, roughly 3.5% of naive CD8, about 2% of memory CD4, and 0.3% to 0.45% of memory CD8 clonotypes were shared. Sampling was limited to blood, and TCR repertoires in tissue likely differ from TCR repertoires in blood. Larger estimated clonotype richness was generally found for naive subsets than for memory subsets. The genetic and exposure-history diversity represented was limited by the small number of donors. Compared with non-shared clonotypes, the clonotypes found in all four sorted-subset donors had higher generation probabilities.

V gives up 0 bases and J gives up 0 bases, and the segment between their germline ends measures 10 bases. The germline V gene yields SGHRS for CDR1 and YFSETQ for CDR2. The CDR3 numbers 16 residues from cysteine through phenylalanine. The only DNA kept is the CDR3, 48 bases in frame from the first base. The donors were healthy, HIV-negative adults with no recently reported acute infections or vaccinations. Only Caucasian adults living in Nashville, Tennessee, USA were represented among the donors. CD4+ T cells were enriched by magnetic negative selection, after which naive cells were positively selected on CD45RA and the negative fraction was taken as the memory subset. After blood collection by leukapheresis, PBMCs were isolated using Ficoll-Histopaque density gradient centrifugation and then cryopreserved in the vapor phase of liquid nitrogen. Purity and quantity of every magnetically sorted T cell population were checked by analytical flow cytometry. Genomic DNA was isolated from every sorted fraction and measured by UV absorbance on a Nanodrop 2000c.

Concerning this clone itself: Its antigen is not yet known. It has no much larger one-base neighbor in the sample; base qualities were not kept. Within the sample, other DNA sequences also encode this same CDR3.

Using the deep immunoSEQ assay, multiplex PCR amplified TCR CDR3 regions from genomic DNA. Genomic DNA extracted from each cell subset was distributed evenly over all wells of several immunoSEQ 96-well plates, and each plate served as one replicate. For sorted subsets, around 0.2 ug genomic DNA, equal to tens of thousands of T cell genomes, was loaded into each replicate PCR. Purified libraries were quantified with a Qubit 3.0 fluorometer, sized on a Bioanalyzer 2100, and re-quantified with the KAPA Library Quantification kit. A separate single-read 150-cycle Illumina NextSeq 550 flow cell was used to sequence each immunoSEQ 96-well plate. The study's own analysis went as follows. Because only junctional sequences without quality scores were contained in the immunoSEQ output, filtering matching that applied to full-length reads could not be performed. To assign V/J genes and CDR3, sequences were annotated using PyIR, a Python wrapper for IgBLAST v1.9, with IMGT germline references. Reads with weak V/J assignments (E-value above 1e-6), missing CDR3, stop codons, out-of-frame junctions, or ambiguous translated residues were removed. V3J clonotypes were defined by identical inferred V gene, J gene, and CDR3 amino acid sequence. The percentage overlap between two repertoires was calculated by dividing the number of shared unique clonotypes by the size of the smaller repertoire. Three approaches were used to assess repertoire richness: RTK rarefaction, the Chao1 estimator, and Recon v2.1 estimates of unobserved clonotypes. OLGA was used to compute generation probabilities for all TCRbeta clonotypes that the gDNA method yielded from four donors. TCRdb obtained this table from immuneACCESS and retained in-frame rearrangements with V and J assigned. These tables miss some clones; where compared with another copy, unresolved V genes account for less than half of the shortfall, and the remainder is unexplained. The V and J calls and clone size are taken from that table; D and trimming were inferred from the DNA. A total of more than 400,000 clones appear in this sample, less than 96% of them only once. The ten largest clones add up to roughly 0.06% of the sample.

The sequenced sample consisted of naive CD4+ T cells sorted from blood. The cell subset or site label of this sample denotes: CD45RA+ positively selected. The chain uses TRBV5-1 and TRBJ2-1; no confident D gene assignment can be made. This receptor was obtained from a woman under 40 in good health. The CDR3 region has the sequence CASSLGSGSSYNEQFF. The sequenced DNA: TGCGCCAGCAGCTTGGGTTCAGGAAGCTCCTACAATGAGCAGTTCTTC.